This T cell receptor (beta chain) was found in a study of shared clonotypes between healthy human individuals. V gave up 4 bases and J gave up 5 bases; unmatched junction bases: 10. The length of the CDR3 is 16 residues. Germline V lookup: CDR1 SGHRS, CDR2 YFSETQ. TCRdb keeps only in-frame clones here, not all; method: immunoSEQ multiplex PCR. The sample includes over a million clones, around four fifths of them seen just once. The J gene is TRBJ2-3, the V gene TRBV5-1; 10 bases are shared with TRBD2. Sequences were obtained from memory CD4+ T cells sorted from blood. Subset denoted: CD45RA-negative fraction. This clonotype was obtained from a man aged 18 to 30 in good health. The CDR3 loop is CASSHTSGGARDTQYF. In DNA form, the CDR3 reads TGCGCCAGCAGCCATACCAGCGGGGGGGCTCGAGATACGCAGTATTTT.